Each of the 15 T cell receptor beta chains below was sequenced from the same sample in a study of cytomegalovirus exposure and HLA in healthy donors (dated 2017 in TCRdb). The method behind the library was the immunoSEQ multiplex PCR assay. For the multiplex PCR, a mixture combining 60 forward primers for TCR Vbeta segments and 13 reverse primers for TCR Jbeta segments was used. In TCRdb, the immuneACCESS table is reduced to in-frame sequences with V and J assigned. These tables do not hold every clone; where another copy was compared, an unresolved V gene accounts for under half, and the others remain unexplained. In this sample the table shows about 190,000 clones, about four fifths of which occur a single time. The ten largest clonotypes hold approximately 4.8% of the sample. The sample taken for sequencing was PBMCs. The receptors shown here come from a man aged 25 to 45 in good health and CMV-seropositive.

V gene TRBV7-6 combines with J gene TRBJ2-7; TRBD2 matches at 9 bases. The ends lost 3 bases at V and 2 bases at J; junction bases unmatched: 8. The V gene's germline CDR1 is SGHVS and CDR2 FNYEAQ. This CDR3 has 16 residues. CDR3 in DNA: TGTGCCAGCAGCTTTGGGTCTAGCGGGGCCGCCTACGAGCAGTACTTC. This encodes CASSFGSSGAAYEQYF.

In this sample, this clone turned up once. Other nucleotide sequences from this sample produce the same CDR3. J is TRBJ2-3 and V is TRBV18; 11 bases align to TRBD2. V dropped 3 bases and J dropped 0; count of bases not matched to a gene: 2. CDR3 length: 16 amino acids. CDR1 is KGHSH, CDR2 LQKENI, per germline. The CDR3, as DNA: TGTGCCAGCTCACCCGGGACTAGCGGCAGCACAGATACGCAGTATTTT. Translation gives CASSPGTSGSTDTQYF.

The V gene is TRBV5-8, the J gene TRBJ2-1; TRBD2 aligns across 11 bases. Germline CDR1 reads SGHTS; CDR2 reads YDEGEE. The CDR3 spans 15 residues. V shed 4 bases and J 6 bases; nucleotides not matched to a gene: 6. CDR3 loop: CASSNLAGGSNEQFF. DNA for the CDR3: TGTGCCAGCAGCAACCTAGCGGGAGGTAGCAATGAGCAGTTCTTC.

This clone appeared a single time. Here the CDR3 DNA reads TGCGCCAGCAGCTTAGGGACAGGCAGCCGCACAGATACGCAGTATTTT. It codes for CASSLGTGSRTDTQYF. The J gene is TRBJ2-3, the V gene TRBV5-1, with TRBD1 matching 8 bases. Trimming at V came to 2 bases and at J to 1 base, leaving 6 bases not matched to a gene. In germline, CDR1 is SGHRS, CDR2 YFSETQ. This CDR3 is built from 16 residues.

This chain connects TRBV6-6 to TRBJ1-1; D gene unclear. This CDR3 spans 15 amino acids. Trimming cost V 6 bases and J 1 base, with 15 bases left between them. The germline V gene has CDR1 MNHNY and CDR2 SVGAGI (reference sequence). CDR3 DNA sequence: TGTGCCAGCAGGATAACGGGAGACCCGAACACTGAAGCTTTCTTT. It encodes CASRITGDPNTEAFF.

The chain uses TRBV28 and TRBJ2-2; 11 positions agree with TRBD2. In germline, CDR1 is MDHEN, CDR2 SYDVKM. Trimming took 7 bases from V and 0 from J; bases not matched to a gene: 7. The CDR3 contains 17 residues. CDR3 loop: CASTPPGLAANTGELFF. The DNA of the CDR3 is TGTGCCAGCACCCCCCCGGGACTAGCGGCGAACACCGGGGAGCTGTTTTTT.

The J gene is TRBJ2-7, the V gene TRBV18; the match to TRBD2 covers 9 bases. J was trimmed by 4 bases and V by 2 bases; bases with no gene match: 3. Per the germline V gene, CDR1 is KGHSH and CDR2 is LQKENI. This CDR3 spans 14 amino acids. The chain's CDR3 is CASSPATSGYEQYF. The DNA of the CDR3 is TGTGCCAGCTCACCAGCGACTAGCGGATACGAGCAGTACTTC. Variable domain in full (rest from reference TRBV18 and TRBJ2-7): NAGVMQNPRHLVRRRGQEARLRCSPMKGHSHVYWYRQLPEEGLKFMVYLQKENIIDESGMPKERFSAEFPKEGPSILRIQQVVRGDSAAYFCASSPATSGYEQYFGPGTRLTVT.

This chain joins TRBV5-1 and TRBJ1-4, with TRBD1 identical over 7 bases. This CDR3 has 14 residues. V was pared by 4 bases and J by 8 bases, with 8 bases of the junction left unmatched. Germline-derived CDR1 and CDR2 are SGHRS and YFSETQ. This chain's CDR3 is CASSGGQLDEKLFF. Here the CDR3 DNA reads TGCGCCAGCAGCGGGGGACAGTTAGACGAAAAACTGTTTTTT.

A remark on this clone: The junction departs from the called germline gene at one end, perhaps through a read error. This chain uses TRBV7-7 with TRBJ2-3, with 7 bases matching TRBD2. Germline V gene data show CDR1 as SSHAT and CDR2 as FNYEAQ (reference sequence). This CDR3 is 15 amino acids long. The CDR3 here is CASSPGLSSGDTQYF. The CDR3, as DNA: TGTGCTAGCAGCCCGGGACTATCCTCCGGAGATACGCAGTATTTT. Combining the CDR3 with reference TRBV7-7 and TRBJ2-3 gives the whole variable domain GAGVSQSPRYKVTKRGQDVTLRCDPISSHATLYWYQQALGQGPEFLTYFNYEAQPDKSGLPSDRFSAERPEGSISTLTIQRTEQRDSAMYRCASSPGLSSGDTQYFGPGTRLTVL.

V gene TRBV2 combines with J gene TRBJ1-5; 8 bases are shared with TRBD1. The germline gives CDR1 SNHLY, CDR2 FYNNEI. V lost 4 bases to trimming and J lost 6 bases; unmatched junction nucleotides: 5. The CDR3 length is 14 residues. DNA for the CDR3: TGTGCCAGCAGTGCCCAGGGGGCGGTTCAGCCCCAGCATTTT. Protein: CASSAQGAVQPQHF.

The chain employs TRBV15 and TRBJ2-7; a weak D match, TRBD1 (5 bases). This CDR3 has 13 amino acids. V gave up 5 bases and J gave up 3 bases, with 11 bases separating them. CDR1 is LNHNV and CDR2 is YYDKDF in the germline V gene (reference sequence). The CDR3 here is CATSPGIVYEQYF. The CDR3 region has the DNA TGTGCCACCAGCCCAGGGATCGTCTACGAGCAGTACTTC.

J is TRBJ1-6 and V is TRBV19; tentatively, D is TRBD1 (6 bases). The ends were cut back, 5 bases at V and 0 bases at J, with 11 bases in the middle. The germline V gene encodes CDR1 LNHDA and CDR2 SQIVND (reference sequence). There are 16 residues in the CDR3. CDR3 protein: CASSFDRSSYNSPLHF. The DNA for the CDR3 is TGTGCCAGTAGTTTTGACAGGAGCTCCTATAATTCACCCCTCCACTTT.

DNA for the CDR3: TGTGCCAGCAGCCGAGCTAGCGGGAGGCCCGGGACCGGGGAGCTGTTTTTT. Amino acids: CASSRASGRPGTGELFF. The chain is built from TRBV14 and TRBJ2-2; 11 positions agree with TRBD2. The V gene's germline CDR1 is SGHDN and CDR2 FVKESK. This CDR3 region has 17 residues. Unmatched junction bases numbered 9, after V lost 4 bases and J lost 5 bases.

The chain links TRBV2 to TRBJ2-5; no definite D call. The tail of the sequence fits TRBJ2-7 better, so the J call may be wrong. This CDR3 has 12 residues. CDR1 and CDR2 from the germline V gene are SNHLY and FYNNEI. The CDR3 loop reads CASRISSYEQYF. DNA for the CDR3: TGTGCCAGCAGGATTAGCTCCTACGAGCAGTACTTC.

V gene TRBV9 combines with J gene TRBJ1-1, with 8 bases fitting TRBD1. Per germline, CDR1 SGDLS and CDR2 YYNGEE. This CDR3 has 21 residues. With 3 bases clipped from V and 1 base from J, the junction kept 23 bases outside the gene matches. The CDR3 region is CASSASNYNTGGKSSNTEAFF. The CDR3 DNA reads as TGTGCCAGCAGCGCATCTAACTATAATACAGGGGGGAAATCGTCGAACACTGAAGCTTTCTTT.